This T cell receptor beta chain is from a study of type 1 and type 2 diabetes patients. Across the study: The cohort mixed type 1 diabetes, type 2 diabetes and nondiabetic donors. Overall study results and limits: Age and gender were not matched between study groups.

Genomic DNA was the PCR template. The TCR beta CDR3 region was amplified using 30 forward and 13 reverse primers. TCRdb redid the calling of the multiplex PCR reads with MiXCR, one entry per CDR3 protein. Of some 250,000 distinct CDR3 sequences in the sample, roughly 50% were seen once. Only a few counts were recorded for this clonotype. Antigen unknown. CDR3 size: 15 residues. Germline trimming cut 1 base from V and 2 bases from J; bases unmatched to any gene: 5. The germline gives CDR1 SGHVS, CDR2 FQNEAQ. This chain connects TRBV7-8 to TRBJ2-7, with TRBD1 matching over 7 bases. The sequencing sample was made of peripheral blood mononuclear cells (PBMCs). The source of this sequence is a man aged 18-30 years with type 2 diabetes. CDR3 amino acids: CASSLDRDRAYEQYF. The CDR3 DNA follows: TGTGCCAGCAGCTTAGACCGGGACAGAGCCTACGAGCAGTACTTC.